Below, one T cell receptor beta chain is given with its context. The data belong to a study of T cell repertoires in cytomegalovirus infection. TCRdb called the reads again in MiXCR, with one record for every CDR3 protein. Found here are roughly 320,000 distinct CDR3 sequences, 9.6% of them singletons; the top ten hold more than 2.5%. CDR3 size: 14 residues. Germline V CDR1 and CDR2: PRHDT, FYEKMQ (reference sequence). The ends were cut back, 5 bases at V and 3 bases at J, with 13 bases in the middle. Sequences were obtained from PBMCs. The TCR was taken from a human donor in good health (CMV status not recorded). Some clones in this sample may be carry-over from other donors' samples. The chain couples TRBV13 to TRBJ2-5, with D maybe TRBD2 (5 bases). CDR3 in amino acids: CASSRLGLEETQYF. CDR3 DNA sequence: TGTGCCAGCAGCCGCCTCGGACTCGAAGAGACCCAGTACTTC.